This entry lists 25 T cell receptor beta chains sequenced from one sample in a study of cytomegalovirus exposure and HLA in healthy donors. The PCR made use of 60 Vbeta and 13 Jbeta primers. Sequencing was performed with immunoSEQ multiplex PCR; in TCRdb, only in-frame clones are kept and a portion is missing. The sample contains about 160,000 clones, 79% of which appear only once. Sequencing was performed on PBMCs. These TCRs come from a man over 45 in good health and CMV-seropositive.

V gene TRBV5-1 combines with J gene TRBJ2-7; unclear D gene. The V and J ends lost 2 bases and 3 bases respectively, with 9 bases between them. The length of the CDR3 is 13 residues. CDR1 SGHRS and CDR2 YFSETQ come from the germline V gene. CDR3 nucleotides: TGCGCCAGCAGCTTAGAGGATTTCTACGAGCAGTACTTC. Amino acid sequence: CASSLEDFYEQYF. Using reference TRBV5-1 and TRBJ2-7 for the parts outside the CDR3, the full variable domain is KAGVTQTPRYLIKTRGQQVTLSCSPISGHRSVSWYQQTPGQGLQFLFEYFSETQRNKGNFPGRFSGRQFSNSRSEMNVSTLELGDSALYLCASSLEDFYEQYFGPGTRLTVT.

This clone was seen only a few times. The CDR3 protein is CASGQNYGYTF. The CDR3 DNA reads TGTGCCAGTGGACAGAACTATGGCTACACCTTC. This chain joins TRBV6-1 and TRBJ1-2, with D possibly matching TRBD1 (6 bases). Trimming removed 9 bases from V and 2 bases from J, with 7 bases in between. Germline CDR1 is MNHNS and CDR2 is SASEGT. The CDR3 is made up of 11 amino acids.

The chain joins TRBV6-6 to TRBJ2-4; 8 bases agree with TRBD2. V lost 6 bases to trimming and J lost 1 base; unmatched junction nucleotides: 5. Per germline, CDR1 MNHNY and CDR2 SVGAGI (reference sequence). The CDR3 has 15 residues. This chain's CDR3 is CASRAGGMAKNIQYF. CDR3 DNA sequence: TGTGCCAGCAGGGCGGGAGGAATGGCCAAAAACATTCAGTACTTC.

This chain links TRBV18 with TRBJ1-4; 7 nucleotides line up with TRBD1. J was trimmed by 7 bases and V by 5 bases; bases with no gene match: 10. Germline V gene lookup returns CDR1 KGHSH and CDR2 LQKENI. The CDR3 extends over 15 amino acids. CDR3 sequence (DNA): TGTGCCAGCTCATCACGACAGGGTATGACTGAAAAACTGTTTTTT. This encodes CASSSRQGMTEKLFF.

This clone has a handful of counts. The chain combines TRBV9 with TRBJ2-7; D is undetermined. The germline V gene has CDR1 SGDLS and CDR2 YYNGEE. The CDR3 is 15 residues long. V dropped 0 bases and J dropped 1 base, with 11 bases sitting between them. For the CDR3, the DNA is TGTGCCAGCAGCGTAGGAGGAGCCCTGTCCTACGAGCAGTACTTC. Its translation: CASSVGGALSYEQYF.

This chain uses TRBV19 with TRBJ1-1, with 9 positions matching TRBD1. Germline-derived CDR1 and CDR2 are LNHDA and SQIVND (reference sequence). This CDR3 region has 15 residues. The V gene end was trimmed by 0 bases and the J gene end by 7 bases; junction bases not matched to a gene: 6. The CDR3 is CASSIENRGPGEAFF. In nucleotides, the CDR3 is TGTGCCAGTAGTATAGAGAACAGGGGGCCGGGTGAAGCTTTCTTT.

This chain links TRBV5-6 with TRBJ2-1, with 7 positions matching TRBD1. The CDR3 has 17 amino acids. Looked up from germline, CDR1 is SGHDT and CDR2 is YYEEEE. With V trimmed by 4 bases and J by 7 bases, 17 bases remained unmatched. Written as DNA, the CDR3 is TGTGCCAGCAGCGAACCGTCGCCAGGGGGTTTTTGGAATGAGCAGTTCTTC. Protein sequence: CASSEPSPGGFWNEQFF.

This sequence joins TRBV6-1 and TRBJ1-2; 10 bases are a match to TRBD1. The CDR3 sequence is 14 residues long. CDR1 is MNHNS and CDR2 is SASEGT in the germline V gene. J was trimmed by 2 bases and V by 8 bases; bases with no gene match: 5. The CDR3 DNA sequence: TGTGCCAGCCGCGGGGGACAGGGGAACTATGGCTACACCTTC. Its protein product is CASRGGQGNYGYTF.

V gene TRBV5-1 combines with J gene TRBJ2-1; D is possibly TRBD1 (6 bases). This CDR3 has 13 amino acids. Germline CDR1 reads SGHRS; CDR2 reads YFSETQ. V dropped 2 bases and J dropped 8 bases, with 11 bases sitting between them. This chain's CDR3 is CASSFGTNYEQFF. The CDR3 region has the DNA TGCGCCAGCAGCTTCGGGACAAACTATGAGCAGTTCTTC.

J is TRBJ2-7 and V is TRBV7-9; tentatively, D is TRBD2 (6 bases). This CDR3 contains 13 residues. From germline, CDR1 is SEHNR and CDR2 FQNEAQ (reference sequence). V was clipped by 11 bases and J by 4 bases, with 18 bases between them. CDR3 loop: CAAAGRRAYEQYF. The DNA of the CDR3 is TGTGCCGCCGCGGGACGGAGAGCTTACGAGCAGTACTTC.

The J gene is TRBJ1-3, the V gene TRBV30; 7 bases align to TRBD1. V lost 4 bases and J lost 4; bases outside the gene matches: 4. The CDR3 covers 13 residues. Germline assignment: CDR1 GTSNPN and CDR2 SVGIG (reference sequence). CDR3 sequence reads: CAWTTGSGNTIYF. In nucleotides, the CDR3 is TGTGCCTGGACGACAGGGAGCGGAAACACCATATATTTT. The full variable domain, its missing parts supplied by reference TRBV30 and TRBJ1-3, is SQTIHQWPATLVQPVGSPLSLECTVEGTSNPNLYWYRQAAGRGLQLLFYSVGIGQISSEVPQNLSASRPQDRQFILSSKKLLLSDSGFYLCAWTTGSGNTIYFGEGSWLTVV.

V is TRBV5-1 and J is TRBJ2-5; possible D gene TRBD2, 6 bases. V shed 3 bases and J shed 2 bases, with 11 bases lying between them. The CDR3 runs 14 residues. The germline V gene encodes CDR1 SGHRS and CDR2 YFSETQ. CDR3 loop: CASSSGTRQETQYF. The DNA of the CDR3 is TGCGCCAGCAGCTCCGGGACTCGGCAAGAGACCCAGTACTTC.

This rearrangement joins TRBV9 to TRBJ2-5, with D possibly TRBD2 on 6 matching bases. V was trimmed by 0 bases and J by 0 bases, leaving 9 bases between them. CDR1 and CDR2 (germline): SGDLS, YYNGEE. The length of the CDR3 is 15 residues. The CDR3 bases are TGTGCCAGCAGCGTAGATGCTAGCGACCAAGAGACCCAGTACTTC. It translates to CASSVDASDQETQYF. Filled out from reference TRBV9 and TRBJ2-5, the complete variable domain reads DSGVTQTPKHLITATGQRVTLRCSPRSGDLSVYWYQQSLDQGLQFLIQYYNGEERAKGNILERFSAQQFPDLHSELNLSSLELGDSALYFCASSVDASDQETQYFGPGTRLLVL.

Remarks on this clone: Other nucleotide sequences from this sample produce the same CDR3. The chain uses TRBV10-3 and TRBJ1-1; 7 nucleotides align to TRBD1. The V gene's germline CDR1 is ENHRY and CDR2 SYGVKD. There are 15 residues in the CDR3. V lost 2 bases to trimming and J lost 6 bases; unmatched junction nucleotides: 9. CDR3 sequence reads: CAISEAGTVKPEAFF. CDR3 sequence (DNA): TGTGCCATCAGTGAGGCCGGGACAGTTAAACCTGAAGCTTTCTTT.

V is TRBV6-5 and J is TRBJ1-5; possibly TRBD1 for D (5 bases). V was clipped by 5 bases and J by 11 bases, with 13 bases between them. Germline CDR1 is MNHEY and CDR2 is SVGAGI. This CDR3 contains 12 residues. The CDR3 nucleotides read TGTGCCAGCAGTCGACTGGAGGGGACCCAGCATTTT. This gives the protein CASSRLEGTQHF.

V is TRBV10-3 and J is TRBJ2-5, with 8 nucleotides matching TRBD1. After removal of 10 bases from V and 5 bases from J, the junction contained 6 bases not matched to a gene. Germline V CDR1 and CDR2: ENHRY, SYGVKD. The CDR3 is 12 amino acids. CDR3 in amino acids: CATAGQGETQYF. The DNA for the CDR3 is TGTGCCACCGCCGGACAGGGTGAGACCCAGTACTTC.

The chain recombines TRBV19 with TRBJ2-3; D perhaps matches TRBD2 (6 bases). The germline gives CDR1 LNHDA, CDR2 SQIVND (reference sequence). CDR3 length: 17 residues. Trimming cost V 10 bases and J 0 bases, with 23 bases left between them. CDR3 in DNA: TGTGCCACAGTAGGCGGAGGGGTGAGCGGTAGCACAGATACGCAGTATTTT. Translating it yields CATVGGGVSGSTDTQYF.

Here the CDR3 DNA reads TGTGCCAGCAGCTCAACCCGCGGGATCTACTACGAGCAGTACTTC. This sequence encodes CASSSTRGIYYEQYF. The chain combines TRBV11-2 with TRBJ2-7; tentative D call: TRBD2 (6 bases). The V gene's germline CDR1 is SGHAT and CDR2 FQNNGV. The CDR3 is 15 amino acids. Trimming took 4 bases from V and 3 from J, leaving 16 bases between them.

This clone was picked up a small number of times. V and J are TRBV4-1 and TRBJ2-7; TRBD2 aligns across 13 bases. There are 14 residues in the CDR3. Trimming cost V 5 bases and J 5 bases; bases outside gene matches: 3. Germline CDR1 is MGHRA and CDR2 is YSYEKL. The CDR3 coding sequence is TGCGCCAGCAGCACTAGCGGGAGGGCGGACGAGCAGTACTTC. Encoded protein: CASSTSGRADEQYF.

V and J are TRBV18 and TRBJ2-7; 11 bases match TRBD1. CDR1 is KGHSH and CDR2 is LQKENI in the germline V gene. V dropped 5 bases and J dropped 4; count of bases not matched to a gene: 4. This CDR3 is built from 14 residues. The CDR3 DNA is TGTGCCAGCTCAACGGGACAGGGGGGGTACGAGCAGTACTTC. Translation: CASSTGQGGYEQYF.

Remarks on this clone: Other DNA variants within this sample encode the same CDR3. The V call is TRBV7-9, the J call TRBJ1-4; D not certain. Germline CDR1 reads SEHNR; CDR2 reads FQNEAQ (reference sequence). V shed 3 bases and J shed 4 bases, with 3 bases lying between them. This CDR3 spans 12 amino acids. The CDR3 DNA reads as TGTGCCAGCAGCTTCTATAATGAAAAACTGTTTTTT. It codes for CASSFYNEKLFF.

The rearrangement joins TRBV10-3 to TRBJ2-3; 10 nucleotides line up with TRBD2. V lost 3 bases and J lost 3; bases outside the gene matches: 3. This CDR3 is built from 15 residues. The V gene's germline CDR1 is ENHRY and CDR2 SYGVKD. The DNA for the CDR3 is TGTGCCATCAGTGATGCTAGCGGGAGTACAGATACGCAGTATTTT. This sequence encodes CAISDASGSTDTQYF.

The chain uses TRBV5-4 and TRBJ2-3, with TRBD1 matching 9 bases. The CDR3 is 15 amino acids. Germline values: CDR1 SGHNT, CDR2 YYREEE (reference sequence). The V segment lost 9 bases and the J segment 3 bases; nucleotides outside the gene matches: 11. The CDR3: CATSFSGQGTDTQYF. CDR3 coding DNA: TGTGCCACCTCCTTTTCGGGACAGGGAACAGATACGCAGTATTTT.

The J gene is TRBJ2-1, the V gene TRBV10-3; 8 nucleotides line up with TRBD2. This CDR3 comprises 14 residues. The junction had 8 bases not matched to a gene; V was cut back by 6 bases and J by 7 bases. Per the germline V gene, CDR1 is ENHRY and CDR2 is SYGVKD. The CDR3 loop reads CAIRRAGDSNEQFF. DNA for the CDR3: TGTGCCATCAGAAGAGCGGGAGATTCGAATGAGCAGTTCTTC.

V gene TRBV2 combines with J gene TRBJ1-1, with no clear D. V was shortened by 6 bases and J by 0 bases, with 11 bases between the two germline ends. Germline values: CDR1 SNHLY, CDR2 FYNNEI. This CDR3 comprises 14 residues. For the CDR3, the DNA is TGTGCCAGCAGCCCCAGATCCTTGAACACTGAAGCTTTCTTT. Amino acid sequence: CASSPRSLNTEAFF. The variable domain in full, completed from reference TRBV2 and TRBJ1-1, reads EPEVTQTPSHQVTQMGQEVILRCVPISNHLYFYWYRQILGQKVEFLVSFYNNEISEKSEIFDDQFSVERPDGSNFTLKIRSTKLEDSAMYFCASSPRSLNTEAFFGQGTRLTVV.